This passage covers 18 T cell receptor beta chains from one sample sequenced in a study of blood T cell repertoires in COVID-19. Method: immunoSEQ multiplex PCR; TCRdb's copy keeps in-frame clones and lacks some. The table lists 250,000 or so clones, about nine tenths of them singletons. Sequencing was performed on peripheral blood. The source is a woman between 25 and 40 years old with active or convalescent COVID-19.

V and J are TRBV7-3 and TRBJ2-2; D gene uncertain. The CDR3 totals 11 residues. Per germline, CDR1 SGHTA and CDR2 FQGTGA. The V and J ends lost 4 bases and 7 bases respectively, with 4 bases between them. CDR3 loop: CASSSNGELFF. The CDR3 nucleotides are TGTGCCAGCAGCTCCAACGGGGAGCTGTTTTTT.

The rearrangement links TRBV7-2 to TRBJ2-7; 10 bases line up with TRBD1. There are 14 residues in the CDR3. Germline V gives CDR1 SGHTA, CDR2 FQGNSA. V shed 4 bases and J 7 bases; nucleotides not matched to a gene: 7. CDR3 nucleotide sequence: TGTGCCAGCAGCTCGTGGGACAGGGGAAGGGAGCAGTACTTC. It specifies CASSSWDRGREQYF.

The V call is TRBV7-9, the J call TRBJ1-5, with 7 bases aligning to TRBD1. Germline V gives CDR1 SEHNR, CDR2 FQNEAQ (reference sequence). There are 15 residues in the CDR3. Losses at the gene ends were 4 bases for V and 7 bases for J; bases not matched to a gene: 10. The CDR3 sequence: CASSYGYRGGQPQHF. The CDR3 nucleotides are TGTGCCAGCAGCTATGGTTACAGGGGTGGCCAGCCCCAGCATTTT.

A word on this clone: An end of the junction does not agree with germline; a read error may underlie this. The chain is built from TRBV7-7 and TRBJ2-7; 13 bases agree with TRBD2. Germline CDR1 reads SSHAT; CDR2 reads FNYEAQ (reference sequence). CDR3 size: 19 residues. CDR3 in DNA: TGTGCTAGCAGCCGACGACTAGCGGGGGGACCGCCTAGCTCCTACGAGCAGTACTTC. As protein: CASSRRLAGGPPSSYEQYF. Full variable domain (missing parts from reference TRBV7-7 and TRBJ2-7): GAGVSQSPRYKVTKRGQDVTLRCDPISSHATLYWYQQALGQGPEFLTYFNYEAQPDKSGLPSDRFSAERPEGSISTLTIQRTEQRDSAMYRCASSRRLAGGPPSSYEQYFGPGTRLTVT.

This clone was recorded only once. In DNA form, the CDR3 reads TGTGCCAGCAGCTTATTACCTGCAGGGAGGGAGACCCAGTACTTC. This gives the protein CASSLLPAGRETQYF. The chain carries TRBV7-9 and TRBJ2-5, with D perhaps matching TRBD2 (6 bases). V dropped 2 bases and J dropped 5 bases, with 15 bases sitting between them. This CDR3 has 15 amino acids. Germline V gene data show CDR1 as SEHNR and CDR2 as FQNEAQ (reference sequence).

The rearrangement uses TRBV7-2 and TRBJ2-7, with 8 bases matching TRBD1. V was clipped by 0 bases and J by 4 bases; unmatched bases: 5. Germline V lookup: CDR1 SGHTA, CDR2 FQGNSA. The CDR3 length is 15 residues. The CDR3 DNA follows: TGTGCCAGCAGCTTAGCGGGGACAGGACTATACGAGCAGTACTTC. It encodes CASSLAGTGLYEQYF. Full variable domain (missing parts from reference TRBV7-2 and TRBJ2-7): GAGVSQSPSNKVTEKGKDVELRCDPISGHTALYWYRQSLGQGLEFLIYFQGNSAPDKSGLPSDRFSAERTGGSVSTLTIQRTQQEDSAVYLCASSLAGTGLYEQYFGPGTRLTVT.

V gene TRBV5-6 combines with J gene TRBJ2-2; TRBD2 is a possible D gene (5 bases). Germline CDR1 and CDR2: SGHDT and YYEEEE. The V gene lost 5 bases and the J gene lost 8 bases, with 7 bases spanning the gap. This CDR3 is 11 amino acids long. CDR3 coding DNA: TGTGCCAGCAGACGGGGAGGGGAGCTGTTTTTT. This encodes CASRRGGELFF. Using reference TRBV5-6 and TRBJ2-2 for the parts outside the CDR3, the full variable domain is DAGVTQSPTHLIKTRGQQVTLRCSPKSGHDTVSWYQQALGQGPQFIFQYYEEEERQRGNFPDRFSGHQFPNYSSELNVNALLLGDSALYLCASRRGGELFFGEGSRLTVL.

For this clone: Sequence at one end of the junction differs from germline and may be a read error. The rearrangement joins TRBV4-1 to TRBJ2-7, with 10 positions matching TRBD1. There are 11 residues in the CDR3. Per germline, CDR1 MGHRA and CDR2 YSYEKL. The CDR3 loop reads CASRGQGRLNF. DNA for the CDR3: TGCGCCAGCAGGGGACAGGGGAGGTTAAACTTC.

The chain employs TRBV19 and TRBJ2-7; no clear D gene. This CDR3 has 14 amino acids. Germline lookup yields CDR1 LNHDA and CDR2 SQIVND (reference sequence). The V and J ends lost 3 bases and 1 base respectively, with 10 bases between them. CDR3 DNA sequence: TGTGCCAGTAGTATGAGAGGCCCTTCCTACGAGCAGTACTTC. This translates into CASSMRGPSYEQYF.

Comments on this clone: This same CDR3 is encoded by further DNA sequences in the sample. The chain carries TRBV12-3 or TRBV12-4 and TRBJ2-2; unclear D gene. V was trimmed by 7 bases and J by 5 bases, leaving 8 bases between them. This CDR3 contains 12 residues. The CDR3 here is CASNSGTGELFF. The CDR3 bases are TGTGCCAGCAATTCCGGGACCGGGGAGCTGTTTTTT.

The chain uses TRBV28 and TRBJ1-2; 8 bases map to TRBD1. Germline CDR1 reads MDHEN; CDR2 reads SYDVKM. The CDR3 covers 15 residues. J gave up 6 bases and V 10 bases, and 16 bases lay outside the gene matches. This CDR3 reads CATRTGFILRDGYTF. CDR3 DNA: TGTGCCACCAGGACAGGGTTTATTCTGCGTGATGGCTACACCTTC.

This clone was observed once. The CDR3 region is CASSLKAGVGEQYF. CDR3 DNA: TGTGCCAGCAGCTTAAAAGCGGGGGTCGGCGAGCAGTACTTC. The V and J genes are TRBV13 and TRBJ2-7, with TRBD2 matching 8 bases. The CDR3 contains 14 residues. Germline V gene lookup returns CDR1 PRHDT and CDR2 FYEKMQ (reference sequence). V was pared by 2 bases and J by 6 bases, with 6 bases of the junction left unmatched. Full variable domain (remainder filled in from reference TRBV13 and TRBJ2-7): AAGVIQSPRHLIKEKRETATLKCYPIPRHDTVYWYQQGPGQDPQFLISFYEKMQSDKGSIPDRFSAQQFSDYHSELNMSSLELGDSALYFCASSLKAGVGEQYFGPGTRLTVT.

This clone was observed once. An end of the junction differs from the germline gene, which may be a read error. This chain links TRBV4-2 with TRBJ2-3, with TRBD2 as a possible D gene (6 bases). The CDR3 length is 15 residues. In germline, CDR1 is LGHNA, CDR2 YNFKEQ. The CDR3 coding sequence is TGTGCCAGCAACCCGACTAGTTTGGGCGCGAATAACCACCATTTT. Translated: CASNPTSLGANNHHF.

This clone showed up just once. The CDR3 is CASSLEVGPGPGNTIYF. The CDR3 region has the DNA TGTGCCAGCAGCTTGGAAGTGGGGCCGGGCCCTGGAAACACCATATATTTT. The chain combines TRBV5-5 with TRBJ1-3; maybe TRBD1 (5 bases). The CDR3 has 17 residues. Germline V gives CDR1 SGHKS, CDR2 YYEKEE (reference sequence). V lost 0 bases, J lost 2 bases, and 15 bases lay in between.

About this clone: Its ends do not fully match the called genes, so a read error is possible. The rearrangement links TRBV19 to TRBJ1-2, with 7 bases identical to TRBD1. This CDR3 has 13 amino acids. The germline gives CDR1 LNHDA, CDR2 SQIVND (reference sequence). The CDR3 protein is CASLGPLGQQKVF. DNA for the CDR3: TGTGCCAGCCTCGGTCCACTGGGACAGCAAAAAGTCTTC.

The rearrangement links TRBV7-2 to TRBJ2-7; 11 positions agree with TRBD1. Germline V gives CDR1 SGHTA, CDR2 FQGNSA. This CDR3 is built from 15 residues. V lost 5 bases and J lost 2; bases outside the gene matches: 5. The CDR3 coding sequence is TGTGCCAGCAGCCCCCGGACAGGGGGCACCTACGAGCAGTACTTC. Residues: CASSPRTGGTYEQYF.

The chain carries TRBV5-6 and TRBJ2-7, with TRBD2 matching over 8 bases. The V gene end was trimmed by 1 base and the J gene end by 5 bases; junction bases not matched to a gene: 5. The length of the CDR3 is 14 residues. The germline V gene encodes CDR1 SGHDT and CDR2 YYEEEE. For the CDR3, the DNA is TGTGCCAGCAGCTTGCGGGGGGGCAGTGACGAGCAGTACTTC. Encoded protein: CASSLRGGSDEQYF.

Ten or more counts support this clone. The chain uses TRBV5-1 and TRBJ1-3; possible D gene TRBD1, 5 bases. Trimming removed 1 base at V and 0 bases at J, with 11 bases between. The CDR3 consists of 16 residues. Germline V gives CDR1 SGHRS, CDR2 YFSETQ. The CDR3 loop reads CASSLLGASSGNTIYF. CDR3 nucleotide sequence: TGCGCCAGCAGCTTGTTAGGGGCCAGCTCTGGAAACACCATATATTTT.